The present entry profiles one T cell receptor beta chain with its context. The data derive from a study of T-cell memory formation after mild COVID-19. TCRdb itself ran the 5' RACE reads through MiXCR, one entry per CDR3 protein. The sample contains 450,000 or so distinct CDR3 sequences, around 19% of which appear only once. CDR3 length: 14 amino acids. The J segment lost 7 bases and the V segment lost 3 bases, leaving 6 bases of the junction unmatched. From germline, CDR1 is SNHLY and CDR2 FYNNEI. The sequenced sample consisted of PBMCs or a T cell subset sorted from them (not recorded which). The clonotype was recovered from an adult woman who had mild COVID-19 (a few samples of this study predate the infection). Cell type and time point are not known. The chain carries TRBV2 and TRBJ2-1; TRBD2 aligns across 7 bases. This CDR3 reads CASSDNWGGNEQFF. The DNA for the CDR3 is TGTGCCAGCAGTGATAACTGGGGAGGGAATGAGCAGTTCTTC.